These 14 T cell receptor beta chains originate from one sample sequenced in a study of brain T cells in children with intractable seizures. Sequencing used immunoSEQ multiplex PCR; TCRdb keeps in-frame clones, though not all of them. The data hold about 120,000 clones, with around 94% observed a single time. Sequenced material: peripheral blood, taken at surgery. These receptors originate from a boy in the first two years of life with hemimegalencephaly and intractable seizures.

The chain joins TRBV2 to TRBJ2-7; D remains ambiguous. Germline CDR1 and CDR2: SNHLY and FYNNEI. V lost 4 bases to trimming and J lost 3 bases, with 7 bases between them. This CDR3 comprises 12 residues. For the CDR3, the DNA is TGTGCCAGCAGTGCTATTGACTACGAGCAGTACTTC. Its translation: CASSAIDYEQYF.

The V and J genes are TRBV7-3 and TRBJ2-5, with 8 bases lining up with TRBD2. V was pared by 6 bases and J by 5 bases, with 8 bases of the junction left unmatched. Germline values: CDR1 SGHTA, CDR2 FQGTGA. CDR3 length equals 14 residues. CDR3 loop: CASSRAGVGETQYF. CDR3 DNA: TGTGCCAGCAGTCGAGCGGGAGTAGGGGAGACCCAGTACTTC.

The rearrangement uses TRBV23-1 and TRBJ2-1; 14 bases are shared with TRBD2. TRBV23-1 is reported as an ORF; its role is uncertain. This CDR3 contains 17 residues. V lost 5 bases and J lost 0; bases outside the gene matches: 3. The CDR3 region is CASSGTSGSRSYNEQFF. Written as DNA, the CDR3 is TGCGCCAGCAGTGGGACTAGCGGGAGTCGCTCCTACAATGAGCAGTTCTTC.

This rearrangement joins TRBV7-9 to TRBJ2-7; a possible D gene is TRBD2 (6 bases). The V end lost 7 bases, the J end lost 5 bases, and 18 bases lay between the germline ends. The CDR3 spans 14 residues. The germline CDR1 and CDR2 sequences are SEHNR and FQNEAQ (reference sequence). Here the CDR3 DNA reads TGTGCCAGCACTCCAACCGCGGGGTTGGACGAGCAGTACTTC. Translating gives CASTPTAGLDEQYF.

The gene calls are TRBV27 and TRBJ1-3; 8 positions agree with TRBD1. This CDR3 comprises 21 residues. CDR1 and CDR2 from the germline V gene are MNHEY and SMNVEV (reference sequence). J was trimmed by 0 bases and V by 0 bases; bases with no gene match: 16. The CDR3 spells CASSLSGQGATRTSSGNTIYF. The CDR3 bases are TGTGCCAGCAGTTTATCCGGCCAGGGGGCCACTAGGACCAGCTCTGGAAACACCATATATTTT.

This chain uses TRBV28 with TRBJ1-5; the D gene is possibly TRBD1 (5 bases). CDR1 and CDR2 (germline): MDHEN, SYDVKM. Trimming shortened V by 5 bases and J by 2 bases, and 19 bases separated the two germline ends. This CDR3 spans 17 amino acids. CDR3 nucleotides: TGTGCCAGCAGTCGCTCCGGGCGGGGACGGGGCAATCAGCCCCAGCATTTT. This gives the protein CASSRSGRGRGNQPQHF.

This clone has only one observation. As DNA, the CDR3 is TGCACCAGCAGCCAAGAGCCCAAAGGGACAGGGTTGGGCAATCAGCCCCAGCATTTT. Amino acid sequence: CTSSQEPKGTGLGNQPQHF. The chain carries TRBV1 and TRBJ1-5; TRBD1 reflects the table's D call only, with no check against the DNA. TRBV1 is a listed pseudogene. The CDR3 contains 19 residues.

V and J are TRBV9 and TRBJ2-1; TRBD1 matches at 10 bases. The CDR3 has 17 residues. The germline V gene encodes CDR1 SGDLS and CDR2 YYNGEE. V gave up 3 bases and J gave up 8 bases; unmatched junction bases: 14. The DNA of the CDR3 is TGTGCCAGCAGCGACCGAGGCAAGGGACAGGGGAACGATGAGCAGTTCTTC. Encoded protein: CASSDRGKGQGNDEQFF.

V gene TRBV3-1 (or the pseudogene TRBV3-2) combines with J gene TRBJ1-2, with D tentatively TRBD1 (5 bases). The V end lost 0 bases, the J end lost 3 bases, and 11 bases lay between the germline ends. The CDR3 is 15 residues long. Germline CDR1 is LGHDT and CDR2 is YNNKEL (reference sequence). DNA for the CDR3: TGTGCCAGCAGCCAAGAGAGCGCAGGGCACTATGGCTACACCTTC. Translated, it gives CASSQESAGHYGYTF.

The V gene is TRBV9, the J gene TRBJ1-1, with 9 bases lining up with TRBD1. With 3 bases clipped from V and 7 bases from J, the junction kept 10 bases outside the gene matches. The germline gives CDR1 SGDLS, CDR2 YYNGEE. The CDR3 contains 15 residues. CDR3 nucleotides: TGTGCCAGCAGCGGTCCGGGACAGGGTAAGGGTGAAGCTTTCTTT. Translation: CASSGPGQGKGEAFF. Full variable domain (missing parts from reference TRBV9 and TRBJ1-1): DSGVTQTPKHLITATGQRVTLRCSPRSGDLSVYWYQQSLDQGLQFLIQYYNGEERAKGNILERFSAQQFPDLHSELNLSSLELGDSALYFCASSGPGQGKGEAFFGQGTRLTVV.

This clone was observed once. This chain connects TRBV7-2 to TRBJ2-1; TRBD2 matches at 9 bases. CDR1 SGHTA and CDR2 FQGNSA come from the germline V gene. The J segment lost 4 bases and the V segment lost 1 base, leaving 2 bases of the junction unmatched. This CDR3 contains 15 residues. The CDR3 here is CASSLGLAGYNEQFF. In DNA form, the CDR3 reads TGTGCCAGCAGCTTAGGGCTAGCGGGATACAATGAGCAGTTCTTC.

The V call is TRBV5-5, the J call TRBJ1-2; tentatively, D is TRBD1 (6 bases). This CDR3 comprises 13 residues. CDR1 SGHKS and CDR2 YYEKEE come from the germline V gene (reference sequence). Trimming pared 4 bases from V and 4 bases from J, leaving 11 bases between. The CDR3: CASSPGVRYGYTF. The CDR3 region has the DNA TGTGCCAGCAGCCCAGGGGTGCGCTATGGCTACACCTTC.

The chain couples TRBV10-2 to TRBJ2-1, with D perhaps assigned TRBD1 or TRBD2 (5 bases each). CDR3 length equals 12 residues. Between the trimmed V and J ends, which lost 6 bases and 12 bases, there was a span of 15 bases. The V gene's germline CDR1 is WSHSY and CDR2 SAAADI. The CDR3 is CASREAPGGQFF. The CDR3 region has the DNA TGCGCCAGCAGAGAGGCCCCTGGGGGGCAGTTCTTC.

CDR3 region: CASSQTGRGDIQYF. The CDR3 DNA reads as TGTGCCAGCAGCCAGACAGGGAGGGGGGACATTCAGTACTTC. The chain links TRBV3-1 (or the pseudogene TRBV3-2) to TRBJ2-4; D might be TRBD1 or TRBD2, each matching 7 bases. Germline CDR1 reads LGHDT; CDR2 reads YNNKEL (reference sequence). The V end lost 3 bases, the J end lost 8 bases, and 14 bases lay between the germline ends. This CDR3 comprises 14 residues.